The 30 T cell receptor beta chains below come from one sample, sequenced in a study of molecular identifiers for immune sequencing clone quantification. A single record per CDR3 protein comes from TCRdb applying MiXCR to the PCR reads. The repertoire holds about 510,000 distinct CDR3 sequences, around 25% seen once, with around 0.78% in the top ten. Sequencing used naive CD8+ T cells from blood, with Jurkat cell RNA spiked in. Stated subset: FACS-sorted CD8+CD4-CCR7+CD45RA+ naive T cells. All receptors derive from a human donor in good health. Some libraries in this study had Jurkat cell RNA spiked in.

This clonotype was detected only a few times. The chain is built from TRBV7-8 and TRBJ1-1; no reliable D call. The germline V gene has CDR1 SGHVS and CDR2 FQNEAQ. The V end was cut by 5 bases, the J end by 1 base, with 14 bases between. The CDR3 has 15 residues. CDR3 amino acids: CASSHTGRPNTEAFF. CDR3 in DNA: TGTGCCAGCAGCCACACGGGCCGACCGAACACTGAAGCTTTCTTT.

The genes are TRBV28 and TRBJ1-2, with D uncertain. The V gene lost 5 bases and the J gene lost 8 bases, with 9 bases spanning the gap. Germline-derived CDR1 and CDR2 are MDHEN and SYDVKM. This CDR3 spans 11 amino acids. In DNA, the CDR3 is TGTGCCAGCAGTACACCGGGAGGCTACACCTTC. This encodes CASSTPGGYTF.

In regard to this clonotype: This may be a read error: a much more frequent sequence differs by one nucleotide. V is TRBV6-6 and J is TRBJ2-3, with TRBD1 as a possible D gene (5 bases). CDR1 is MNHNY, CDR2 SVGAGI, per germline (reference sequence). The length of the CDR3 is 15 residues. CDR3: CASSSLGQDTGTQYF. CDR3 DNA sequence: TGTGCCAGCAGTTCCTTAGGGCAAGACACAGGTACGCAGTATTTT.

The chain uses TRBV20-1 and TRBJ2-1; 11 nucleotides agree with TRBD2. Germline loops: CDR1 DFQATT, CDR2 SNEGSKA (reference sequence). J lost 8 bases, V lost 7 bases, and 10 bases had no gene match. This CDR3 is built from 14 residues. The CDR3 is CSVETSGVLDEQFF. DNA for the CDR3: TGCAGTGTAGAGACTAGCGGGGTGTTAGATGAGCAGTTCTTC.

This chain joins TRBV29-1 and TRBJ2-7; a possible D gene is TRBD1 (6 bases). Germline CDR1 reads SQVTM; CDR2 reads ANQGSEA. This CDR3 region has 13 residues. The ends were cut back, 6 bases at V and 0 bases at J, with 12 bases in the middle. CDR3 in amino acids: CSVEGESSYEQYF. In nucleotides, the CDR3 is TGCAGCGTCGAGGGGGAATCCTCCTACGAGCAGTACTTC.

In the case of this clonotype: Being one base from a much bigger clone, this may be a read error. The V call is TRBV28, the J call TRBJ2-7; D possibly corresponds to TRBD1 (5 bases). The CDR3 runs 10 residues. Germline lookup yields CDR1 MDHEN and CDR2 SYDVKM. CDR3 in amino acids: CAGSGAEQYF. In nucleotides, the CDR3 is TGTGCCGGCAGTGGGGCCGAGCAGTACTTC.

For this clonotype: Being one base from a much bigger clone, this may be a read error. The CDR3 coding sequence is TGTGCCGGCAGCTGGGGGAGGAGGAATCAGCCCCAGCATTTT. Amino acid sequence: CAGSWGRRNQPQHF. The chain couples TRBV5-6 to TRBJ1-5, with a tentative D call TRBD1 (5 bases). The germline V gene encodes CDR1 SGHDT and CDR2 YYEEEE. The CDR3 is 14 amino acids.

This chain uses TRBV3-1 with TRBJ1-6; D uncertain. Looked up from germline, CDR1 is LGHDT and CDR2 is YNNKEL (reference sequence). This CDR3 comprises 14 residues. V dropped 7 bases and J dropped 15 bases, with 22 bases sitting between them. The CDR3 loop reads CASTPGRLGLNLHF. The CDR3 region has the DNA TGTGCCAGCACCCCTGGACGGCTTGGTTTAAACCTCCACTTT.

This clonotype occurred many times. The chain is built from TRBV9 and TRBJ2-5; D ambiguous. Germline V lookup: CDR1 SGDLS, CDR2 YYNGEE. CDR3 length: 13 amino acids. The V gene lost 3 bases and the J gene lost 1 base, with 7 bases spanning the gap. The CDR3 loop reads CASSADGQETQYF. CDR3 nucleotides: TGTGCCAGCAGCGCCGACGGCCAAGAGACCCAGTACTTC.

There are many counts of this clonotype. V gene TRBV12-3 or TRBV12-4 combines with J gene TRBJ2-7, with a tentative D call TRBD2 (6 bases). The ends were cut back, 5 bases at V and 2 bases at J, with 10 bases in the middle. This CDR3 is built from 13 residues. The CDR3 loop is CASSRDSPYEQYF. CDR3 coding DNA: TGTGCCAGCAGTAGGGACTCCCCCTACGAGCAGTACTTC.

This clonotype appeared once. The V gene is TRBV12-3 or TRBV12-4, the J gene TRBJ2-7; D is unclear. This CDR3 has 12 amino acids. V was trimmed by 7 bases and J by 5 bases, leaving 12 bases between them. This CDR3 is CASNSNGDEQYF. In DNA form, the CDR3 reads TGTGCCAGCAATTCCAACGGTGACGAGCAGTACTTC.

There are many counts of this clonotype. The rearrangement joins TRBV29-1 to TRBJ2-7; D is perhaps TRBD1 or TRBD2 (6 bases each). The CDR3 loop spans 15 amino acids. Germline assignment: CDR1 SQVTM and CDR2 ANQGSEA. The ends were cut back, 1 base at V and 2 bases at J, with 15 bases in the middle. CDR3 protein: CSVEVRGGPAYEQYF. The CDR3 nucleotides are TGCAGCGTTGAAGTGCGTGGGGGGCCCGCCTACGAGCAGTACTTC.

On this clonotype itself: An end of the junction does not agree with germline; a read error may underlie this. The J gene is TRBJ1-1, the V gene TRBV29-1; D unresolved. Germline values: CDR1 SQVTM, CDR2 ANQGSEA. This CDR3 contains 11 residues. Here the CDR3 reads CSVVSGTVAFF. The CDR3 DNA reads as TGCAGCGTTGTTTCCGGCACTGTAGCTTTCTTT.

As regards this clonotype: Since a much larger clone is just one base distant, this may be a read error. The chain couples TRBV5-1 to TRBJ2-3, with TRBD2 identical over 11 bases. The length of the CDR3 is 18 residues. The germline CDR1 and CDR2 sequences are SGHRS and YFSETQ. CDR3 in amino acids: CASSLALAGGTSTDMQYF. The CDR3 nucleotides read TGCGCCAGCAGCTTGGCGCTAGCGGGAGGTACTAGCACAGATATGCAGTATTTT.

This rearrangement joins TRBV3-2 to TRBJ2-2; the table assigns TRBD1, which was not confirmed against the DNA. TRBV3-2 is labeled a pseudogene. The CDR3 loop spans 16 amino acids. Here the CDR3 reads CASSQLGQGLTGELSF. CDR3 nucleotide sequence: TGTGCCAGCAGCCAACTCGGACAGGGGTTGACCGGGGAGCTGTCTTTT.

The chain carries TRBV6-6 and TRBJ2-1; D assignment may be TRBD1 or TRBD2 (5 bases each). The V and J ends lost 2 bases and 6 bases respectively, with 8 bases between them. In germline, CDR1 is MNHNY, CDR2 SVGAGI (reference sequence). The CDR3 covers 13 residues. Here the CDR3 reads CASSYGGVNEQFF. The CDR3 region has the DNA TGTGCCAGCAGTTACGGGGGAGTCAATGAGCAGTTCTTC.

This sequence joins TRBV24-1 and TRBJ1-5; perhaps TRBD1 as D (5 bases). Germline assignment: CDR1 KGHDR and CDR2 SFDVKD. The CDR3 covers 13 residues. V lost 5 bases and J 9 bases, leaving 13 bases between the germline ends. CDR3 in amino acids: CATSVGGFRPQHF. DNA of the CDR3: TGTGCCACCAGTGTCGGGGGATTTCGGCCCCAGCATTTT.

This clonotype was picked up many times. This chain joins TRBV6-6 and TRBJ1-5; D perhaps matches TRBD1 (6 bases). V was cut by 4 bases and J by 7 bases, with 14 bases left in between. Per germline, CDR1 MNHNY and CDR2 SVGAGI (reference sequence). The CDR3 is made up of 14 amino acids. CDR3 residues: CASSLGDQGQPQHF. The CDR3 coding sequence is TGTGCCAGCAGTTTAGGGGACCAGGGGCAGCCCCAGCATTTT.

This clonotype was recorded a few times. The chain couples TRBV4-3 to TRBJ2-7, with 8 bases that match TRBD1. The CDR3 loop spans 17 amino acids. Germline loops: CDR1 LGHNA, CDR2 YSLEER. The J segment lost 7 bases and the V segment lost 0 bases, leaving 14 bases of the junction unmatched. CDR3 in DNA: TGCGCCAGCAGCCAAGAGGGACTCGGGACAGGACCCTTGGAGCAGTACTTC. Translating it yields CASSQEGLGTGPLEQYF.

With regard to this clonotype: A much bigger clone sits one base away, suggesting this may be a read error. The rearrangement uses TRBV28 and TRBJ2-7, with 11 bases fitting TRBD2. From germline, CDR1 is MDHEN and CDR2 SYDVKM. This CDR3 spans 14 amino acids. CDR3 DNA sequence: TGTGGCAGCAGTTTAATGGGACTAGCGGACGAGCAGTACTTC. This gives the protein CGSSLMGLADEQYF.

This clonotype was found a few times. The chain couples TRBV7-2 to TRBJ1-2, with TRBD1 matching 8 bases. The CDR3 is made up of 12 amino acids. Germline lookup yields CDR1 SGHTA and CDR2 FQGNSA. V lost 11 bases and J lost 4; bases outside the gene matches: 6. CDR3 coding DNA: TGTGCCGAACGACAGGGGACCTATGGCTACACCTTC. It codes for CAERQGTYGYTF.

The table lists this clonotype with a few counts. This CDR3 reads CASSELAGANVLTF. CDR3 in DNA: TGTGCCAGCAGTGAGTTAGCTGGGGCCAACGTCCTGACTTTC. V and J are TRBV6-4 and TRBJ2-6; D remains unclear. The CDR3 loop spans 14 amino acids. Trimming left V 3 bases short and J 2 bases short, with 5 bases between. CDR1 and CDR2 (germline): MRHNA, SNTAGT.

Only a few counts were recorded for this clonotype. V gene TRBV28 combines with J gene TRBJ2-7, with 8 bases fitting TRBD1. This CDR3 has 15 residues. CDR1 is MDHEN, CDR2 SYDVKM, per germline. With V trimmed by 6 bases and J by 2 bases, 9 bases remained unmatched. The CDR3 DNA sequence: TGTGCCAGCAGCACAAGAGACAGGGGAGCCTACGAGCAGTACTTC. Its translation: CASSTRDRGAYEQYF.

The chain is built from TRBV12-3 or TRBV12-4 and TRBJ2-2; unclear D gene. This CDR3 contains 14 residues. V lost 5 bases and J 0 bases, leaving 7 bases between the germline ends. The CDR3 DNA follows: TGTGCCAGCAGTCCCGCAACGAACACCGGGGAGCTGTTTTTT. It translates to CASSPATNTGELFF.

This chain uses TRBV12-3 or TRBV12-4 with TRBJ1-5; D may be TRBD1 (6 bases). The CDR3 spans 13 residues. V lost 9 bases and J lost 6, with 15 bases in between. The CDR3 is CASTLGGTQPQHF. As DNA, the CDR3 is TGTGCCAGTACACTGGGGGGCACTCAGCCCCAGCATTTT.

This chain links TRBV12-3 or TRBV12-4 with TRBJ2-3; perhaps D is TRBD1 or TRBD2 (5 bases each). V gave up 5 bases and J gave up 2 bases, with 8 bases separating them. The CDR3 runs to 13 residues. CDR3 sequence (DNA): TGTGCCAGCAGTGGGGGAAACACAGATACGCAGTATTTT. Translation: CASSGGNTDTQYF.

A note on this clonotype: A much larger clone differs from this one at a single base, so this may be a read error. This chain uses TRBV4-1 with TRBJ2-2, with D perhaps TRBD2 (5 bases). Trimming left V 3 bases short and J 0 bases short, with 11 bases between. Germline V gene lookup returns CDR1 MGHRA and CDR2 YSYEKL. The CDR3 loop spans 16 amino acids. In nucleotides, the CDR3 is TGCGCCAGCAGCCAGACGGACTGGTCGAACACCGGGGAGCTGTTTTTT. Its translation: CASSQTDWSNTGELFF.

This clonotype came up a few times. V is TRBV20-1 and J is TRBJ2-7, with 11 bases identical to TRBD2. This CDR3 contains 15 residues. CDR1 DFQATT and CDR2 SNEGSKA come from the germline V gene (reference sequence). The junction had 9 bases not matched to a gene; V was cut back by 6 bases and J by 2 bases. This chain's CDR3 is CSASTGLAAPYEQYF. The CDR3 nucleotides read TGCAGTGCCTCAACGGGACTAGCGGCACCCTACGAGCAGTACTTC.

To note about this clonotype: One base away lies a much larger clone, so this may be a sequencing read error. The chain couples TRBV2 to TRBJ2-3; no firm D call. Germline V CDR1 and CDR2: SNHLY, FYNNEI. CDR3 size: 13 residues. The DNA of the CDR3 is TGTGCCGGCAGTTCGGACAGCACAGATACGCAGTATTTT. This translates into CAGSSDSTDTQYF.

At least ten counts were recorded for this clonotype. The chain couples TRBV12-3 or TRBV12-4 to TRBJ2-3; 9 bases are a match to TRBD2. The J segment lost 4 bases and the V segment lost 6 bases, leaving 17 bases of the junction unmatched. CDR3 length: 18 amino acids. The CDR3 DNA sequence: TGTGCCAGCAGCAACGCGGGGCTAGCGGGATTTAACGCAGATACGCAGTATTTT. Its translation is CASSNAGLAGFNADTQYF.